This T cell receptor (beta chain) is from a study of shared T cell receptors in the human thymus. Between the trimmed V and J ends, which lost 5 bases and 2 bases, there was a span of 18 bases. The CDR3 spans 16 residues. CDR1 is SGHVT and CDR2 is SQSDAQ in the germline V gene. Clones were sequenced by immunoSEQ multiplex PCR, and TCRdb holds only the in-frame ones, with some missing. The sample lists 630,000 or so clones; about 89% were seen once. These records were also assigned to another study, of human thymus T cells. This second report adds: Donors consisted of healthy Finnish infants (having corrective surgery for congenital heart defects). The source of the thymus tissue was resections taken during corrective heart surgery. The authors found apparently biased V and J gene usage in thymic and blood repertoires. Thymic repertoires overlap heavily among unrelated individuals, related research has reported.

Sequenced input: thymocytes. This clonotype was sampled from a boy younger than two with a congenital heart defect. J is TRBJ1-1 and V is TRBV7-4, with a weak D call TRBD1 (6 bases). The CDR3 DNA sequence: TGTGCCAGCAGCCCCAAGACGGACAGAAACAACACTGAAGCTTTCTTT. Amino acid sequence: CASSPKTDRNNTEAFF.